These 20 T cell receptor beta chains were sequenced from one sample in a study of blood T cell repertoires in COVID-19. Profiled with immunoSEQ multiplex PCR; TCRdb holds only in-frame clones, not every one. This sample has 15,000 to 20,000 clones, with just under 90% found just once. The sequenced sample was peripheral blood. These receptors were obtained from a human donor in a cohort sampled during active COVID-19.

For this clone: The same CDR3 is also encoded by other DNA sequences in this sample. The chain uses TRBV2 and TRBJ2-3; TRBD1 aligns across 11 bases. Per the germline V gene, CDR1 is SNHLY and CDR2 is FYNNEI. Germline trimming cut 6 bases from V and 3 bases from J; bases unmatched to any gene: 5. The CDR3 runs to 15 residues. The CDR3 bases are TGTGCCAGCAGGCGGGACAGGGGGAAGACAGATACGCAGTATTTT. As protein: CASRRDRGKTDTQYF.

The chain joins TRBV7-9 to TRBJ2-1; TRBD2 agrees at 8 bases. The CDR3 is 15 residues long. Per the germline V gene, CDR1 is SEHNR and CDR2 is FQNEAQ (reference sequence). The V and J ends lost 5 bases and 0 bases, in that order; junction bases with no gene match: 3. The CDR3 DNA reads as TGTGCCAGCAGCCTCAGCGGGAGCTCCTACAATGAGCAGTTCTTC. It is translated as CASSLSGSSYNEQFF.

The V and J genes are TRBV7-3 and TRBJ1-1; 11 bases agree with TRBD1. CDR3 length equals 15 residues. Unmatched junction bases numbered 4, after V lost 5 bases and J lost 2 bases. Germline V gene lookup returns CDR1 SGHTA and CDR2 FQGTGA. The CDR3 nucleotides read TGTGCCAGCAGCGTGGACAGGGGGCGAAACACTGAAGCTTTCTTT. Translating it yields CASSVDRGRNTEAFF.

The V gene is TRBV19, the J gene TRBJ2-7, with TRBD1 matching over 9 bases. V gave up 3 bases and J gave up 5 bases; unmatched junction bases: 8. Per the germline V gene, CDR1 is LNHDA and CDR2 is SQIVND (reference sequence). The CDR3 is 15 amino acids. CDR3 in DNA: TGTGCCAGTAGTATCTTCCGGACAGGGGCGGACGAGCAGTACTTC. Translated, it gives CASSIFRTGADEQYF.

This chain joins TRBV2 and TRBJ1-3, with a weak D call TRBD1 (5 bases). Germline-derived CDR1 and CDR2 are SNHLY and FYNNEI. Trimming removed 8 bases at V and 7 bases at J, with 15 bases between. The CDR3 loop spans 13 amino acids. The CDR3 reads CASSNGGENTIYF. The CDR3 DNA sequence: TGTGCCAGCTCTAATGGGGGGGAGAACACCATATATTTT.

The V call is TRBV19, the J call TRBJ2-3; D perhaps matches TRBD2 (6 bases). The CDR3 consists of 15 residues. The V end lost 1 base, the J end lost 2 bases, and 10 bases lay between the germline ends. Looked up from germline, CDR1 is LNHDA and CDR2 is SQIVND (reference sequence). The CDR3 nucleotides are TGTGCCAGTAGTATAGGGACTACAGACACAGATACGCAGTATTTT. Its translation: CASSIGTTDTDTQYF.

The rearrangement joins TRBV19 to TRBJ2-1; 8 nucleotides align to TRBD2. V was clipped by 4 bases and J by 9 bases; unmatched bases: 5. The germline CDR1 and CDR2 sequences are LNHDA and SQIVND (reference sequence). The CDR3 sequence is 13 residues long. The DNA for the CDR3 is TGTGCCAGTAGTAAGGAGCGGGAGACTGAGCAGTTCTTC. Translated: CASSKERETEQFF. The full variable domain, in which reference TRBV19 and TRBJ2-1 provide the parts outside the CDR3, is DGGITQSPKYLFRKEGQNVTLSCEQNLNHDAMYWYRQDPGQGLRLIYYSQIVNDFQKGDIAEGYSVSREKKESFPLTVTSAQKNPTAFYLCASSKERETEQFFGPGTRLTVL.

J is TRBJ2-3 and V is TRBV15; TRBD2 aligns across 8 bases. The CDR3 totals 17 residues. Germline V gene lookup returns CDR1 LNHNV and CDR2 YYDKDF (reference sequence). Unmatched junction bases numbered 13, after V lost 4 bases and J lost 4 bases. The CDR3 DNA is TGTGCCACCAGCAAAGAAAAAGCGGGAGCCCCGCCAGATACGCAGTATTTT. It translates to CATSKEKAGAPPDTQYF.

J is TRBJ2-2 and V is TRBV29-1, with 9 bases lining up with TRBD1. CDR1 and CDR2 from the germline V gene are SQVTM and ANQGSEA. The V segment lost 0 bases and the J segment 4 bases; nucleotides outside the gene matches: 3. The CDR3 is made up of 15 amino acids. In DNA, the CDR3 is TGCAGCGTTGAAGAAGGGGGACAGGGCACCGGGGAGCTGTTTTTT. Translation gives CSVEEGGQGTGELFF.

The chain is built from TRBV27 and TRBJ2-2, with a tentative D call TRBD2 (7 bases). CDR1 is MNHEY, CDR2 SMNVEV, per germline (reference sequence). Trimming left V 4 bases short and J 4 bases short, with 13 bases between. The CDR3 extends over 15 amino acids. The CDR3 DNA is TGTGCCAGCAGTTGGGGGGGCCCTGGCACCGGGGAGCTGTTTTTT. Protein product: CASSWGGPGTGELFF.

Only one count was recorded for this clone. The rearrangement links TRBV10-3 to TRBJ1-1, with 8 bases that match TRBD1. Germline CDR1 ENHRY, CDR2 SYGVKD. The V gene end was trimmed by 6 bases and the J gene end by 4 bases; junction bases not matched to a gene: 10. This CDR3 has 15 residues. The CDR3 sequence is CAISIDRGLGTEAFF. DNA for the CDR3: TGTGCCATCAGCATCGACAGGGGTCTGGGCACTGAAGCTTTCTTT.

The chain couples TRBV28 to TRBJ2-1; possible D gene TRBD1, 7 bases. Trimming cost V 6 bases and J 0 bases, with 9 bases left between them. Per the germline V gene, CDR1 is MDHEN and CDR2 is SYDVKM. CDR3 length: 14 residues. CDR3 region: CASRRDSSYNEQFF. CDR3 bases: TGTGCCAGCAGGCGGGACAGCTCCTACAATGAGCAGTTCTTC.

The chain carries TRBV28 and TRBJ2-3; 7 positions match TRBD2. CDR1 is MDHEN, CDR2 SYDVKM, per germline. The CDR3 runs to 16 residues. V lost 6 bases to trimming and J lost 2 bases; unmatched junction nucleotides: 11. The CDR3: CASRGSGLAATDTQYF. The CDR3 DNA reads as TGTGCCAGCAGGGGGTCTGGGCTAGCGGCCACAGATACGCAGTATTTT.

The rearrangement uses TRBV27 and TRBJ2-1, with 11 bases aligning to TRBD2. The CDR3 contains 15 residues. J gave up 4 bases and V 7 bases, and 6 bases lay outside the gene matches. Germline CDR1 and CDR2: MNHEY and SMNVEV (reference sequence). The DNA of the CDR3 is TGTGCCAGCAATCCCGGGACTAGCGGTTACAATGAGCAGTTCTTC. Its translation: CASNPGTSGYNEQFF.

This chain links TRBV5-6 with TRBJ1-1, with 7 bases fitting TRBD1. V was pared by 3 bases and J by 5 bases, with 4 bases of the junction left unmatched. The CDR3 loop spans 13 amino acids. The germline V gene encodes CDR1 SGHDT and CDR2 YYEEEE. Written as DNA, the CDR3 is TGTGCCAGCAGCTCGGACAGGATGACTGAAGCTTTCTTT. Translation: CASSSDRMTEAFF.

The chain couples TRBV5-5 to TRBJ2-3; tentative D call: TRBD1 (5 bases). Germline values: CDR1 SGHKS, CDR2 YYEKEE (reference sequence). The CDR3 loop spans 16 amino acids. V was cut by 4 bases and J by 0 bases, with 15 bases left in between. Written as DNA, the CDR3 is TGTGCCAGCAGCCTAGACAGCGCGGCTAGCACAGATACGCAGTATTTT. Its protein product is CASSLDSAASTDTQYF.

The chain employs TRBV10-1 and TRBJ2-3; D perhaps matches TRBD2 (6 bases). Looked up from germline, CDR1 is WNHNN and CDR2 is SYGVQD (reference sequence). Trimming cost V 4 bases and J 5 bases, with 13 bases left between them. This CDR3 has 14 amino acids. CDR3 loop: CASSGPGVVDTQYF. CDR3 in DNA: TGCGCCAGCAGTGGCCCGGGAGTTGTAGATACGCAGTATTTT.

This CDR3 is CASSLSVVNYGYTF. CDR3 nucleotide sequence: TGCGCCAGCAGCTTGTCGGTGGTTAACTATGGCTACACCTTC. V is TRBV5-1 and J is TRBJ1-2; D is unclear. The length of the CDR3 is 14 residues. V was shortened by 1 base and J by 1 base, with 8 bases between the two germline ends. CDR1 is SGHRS and CDR2 is YFSETQ in the germline V gene.

CDR3: CASSFGTQQETQYF. The CDR3 coding sequence is TGCGCCAGCAGCTTCGGGACACAACAAGAGACCCAGTACTTC. The chain uses TRBV5-1 and TRBJ2-5; D is perhaps TRBD1 (6 bases). The V gene lost 2 bases and the J gene lost 2 bases, with 10 bases spanning the gap. Per the germline V gene, CDR1 is SGHRS and CDR2 is YFSETQ. This CDR3 comprises 14 residues.

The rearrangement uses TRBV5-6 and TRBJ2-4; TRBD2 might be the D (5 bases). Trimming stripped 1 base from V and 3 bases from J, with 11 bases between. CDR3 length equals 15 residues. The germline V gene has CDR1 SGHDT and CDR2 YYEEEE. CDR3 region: CASSLLRGNKNIQYF. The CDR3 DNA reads TGTGCCAGCAGCTTGCTCCGGGGTAACAAAAACATTCAGTACTTC. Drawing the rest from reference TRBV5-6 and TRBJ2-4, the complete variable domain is DAGVTQSPTHLIKTRGQQVTLRCSPKSGHDTVSWYQQALGQGPQFIFQYYEEEERQRGNFPDRFSGHQFPNYSSELNVNALLLGDSALYLCASSLLRGNKNIQYFGAGTRLSVL.